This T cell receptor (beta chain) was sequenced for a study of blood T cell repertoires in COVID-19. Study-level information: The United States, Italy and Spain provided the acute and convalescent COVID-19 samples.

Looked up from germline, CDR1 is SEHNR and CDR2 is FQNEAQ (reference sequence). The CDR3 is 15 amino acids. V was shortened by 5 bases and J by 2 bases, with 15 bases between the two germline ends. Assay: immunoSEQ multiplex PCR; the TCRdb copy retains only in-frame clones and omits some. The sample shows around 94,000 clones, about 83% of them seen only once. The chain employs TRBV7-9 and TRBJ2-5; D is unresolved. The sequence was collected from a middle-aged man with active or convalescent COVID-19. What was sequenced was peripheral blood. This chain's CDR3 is CASSHGTTRQETQYF. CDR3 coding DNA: TGTGCCAGCAGCCACGGTACTACCCGTCAAGAGACCCAGTACTTC.